These 18 T cell receptor beta chains originate from one sample sequenced in a study of blood T cells in healthy people across ages (dated by TCRdb to about 2015). The method behind the library was 5' RACE. Reads for this sample came from an Illumina HiSeq 2500. A second PCR of roughly 7 to 11 cycles was performed with a sample-barcoded 5' primer and a J-beta primer mix. The public sequencing data were trimmed at Q25 with fastp and processed into clonotypes with MiXCR by TCRdb, which kept only in-frame beta chains. Rows with a matching CDR3 protein are joined into one entry that keeps the most common DNA and genes. The table for this sample lists more than 800,000 distinct CDR3 sequences; 45% of them were counted only once. Approximately 17% of the sample is taken by the ten largest. Sequences were obtained from blood. The receptor set was obtained from an older woman in good health.

This sequence joins TRBV27 and TRBJ2-7; 10 positions match TRBD1. The DNA end favors TRBJ2-5, so the J call may be wrong. This CDR3 contains 15 residues. The germline gives CDR1 MNHEY, CDR2 SMNVEV (reference sequence). For the CDR3, the DNA is TGTGCCAGCAGATCCCCGGGACAGGGGAAAGAGACCCAGTACTTC. Its translation is CASRSPGQGKETQYF.

This clonotype was detected only a few times. This rearrangement joins TRBV9 to TRBJ2-3; 8 positions agree with TRBD2. Germline lookup yields CDR1 SGDLS and CDR2 YYNGEE. J lost 5 bases, V lost 0 bases, and 5 bases had no gene match. This CDR3 spans 15 amino acids. CDR3 sequence (DNA): TGTGCCAGCAGCGTAGCGGGAGGGCCGGGAGATACGCAGTATTTT. It specifies CASSVAGGPGDTQYF.

The chain joins TRBV7-9 to TRBJ2-1, with D unclear. Trimming stripped 11 bases from V and 7 bases from J, with 15 bases between. CDR1 is SEHNR and CDR2 is FQNEAQ in the germline V gene (reference sequence). The CDR3 sequence is 12 residues long. The DNA for the CDR3 is TGTGCCCCTCAAGGAGCTGGGAATGAGCAGTTCTTC. Translated: CAPQGAGNEQFF.

As concerns this clonotype: The junction shows a germline mismatch at one end, possibly a read error. The chain recombines TRBV7-2 with TRBJ2-5; 12 bases match TRBD1. From germline, CDR1 is SGHTA and CDR2 FQGNSA. The CDR3 has 15 residues. This CDR3 reads CASSYGTGGQKTQYF. The CDR3 coding sequence is TGTGCCAGCAGCTATGGGACAGGGGGCCAAAAGACCCAGTACTTC.

This clonotype has only a few counts. The chain joins TRBV5-1 to TRBJ2-1; 11 nucleotides agree with TRBD2. Germline V lookup: CDR1 SGHRS, CDR2 YFSETQ. Trimming at V came to 7 bases and at J to 6 bases, leaving 9 bases not matched to a gene. This CDR3 contains 15 residues. CDR3 coding DNA: TGCGCCAGCCGGGTGCTAGCGGGAGGCAGCAATGAGCAGTTCTTC. The encoded protein is CASRVLAGGSNEQFF. Full variable domain (outside the CDR3, taken from reference TRBV5-1 and TRBJ2-1): KAGVTQTPRYLIKTRGQQVTLSCSPISGHRSVSWYQQTPGQGLQFLFEYFSETQRNKGNFPGRFSGRQFSNSRSEMNVSTLELGDSALYLCASRVLAGGSNEQFFGPGTRLTVL.

In this sample, this clonotype turned up a few times. The V gene is TRBV27, the J gene TRBJ2-5; D is ambiguous. V dropped 1 base and J dropped 5 bases, with 11 bases sitting between them. The V gene's germline CDR1 is MNHEY and CDR2 SMNVEV (reference sequence). The CDR3 runs to 14 residues. The CDR3 loop is CASSLLGLGETQYF. The CDR3 DNA follows: TGTGCCAGCAGTTTATTGGGGTTGGGTGAGACCCAGTACTTC.

The V gene is TRBV24-1, the J gene TRBJ2-7; perhaps TRBD1 as D (6 bases). CDR1 is KGHDR, CDR2 SFDVKD, per germline. Trimming took 9 bases from V and 0 from J, leaving 26 bases between them. The CDR3 is 18 residues long. CDR3 DNA sequence: TGTGCCACCGAAACCGTTAACTACGGGTGGGGGCACTCCTACGAGCAGTACTTC. Translating it yields CATETVNYGWGHSYEQYF.

The chain employs TRBV20-1 and TRBJ2-7; tentatively, D is TRBD1 or TRBD2 (5 bases each). Trimming removed 6 bases at V and 2 bases at J, with 17 bases between. The CDR3 is 14 residues long. Germline CDR1 is DFQATT and CDR2 is SNEGSKA (reference sequence). The CDR3, as DNA: TGCAGTGCACCGGGACGAGATTCCCCCTACGAGCAGTACTTC. It translates to CSAPGRDSPYEQYF.

The chain recombines TRBV12-3 or TRBV12-4 with TRBJ2-2; TRBD2 aligns across 12 bases. This CDR3 is 20 amino acids long. Trimming removed 4 bases from V and 2 bases from J; junction bases left unmatched: 14. CDR3 region: CASSYWGGQGLAGNTGELFF. CDR3 in DNA: TGTGCCAGCAGTTATTGGGGGGGTCAGGGACTAGCGGGTAACACCGGGGAGCTGTTTTTT.

This clonotype showed up just once. The J gene is TRBJ2-3, the V gene TRBV3-1; perhaps TRBD2 as D (6 bases). V gave up 5 bases and J gave up 8 bases, with 17 bases separating them. The CDR3 has 14 residues. The germline gives CDR1 LGHDT, CDR2 YNNKEL (reference sequence). CDR3 DNA: TGTGCCAGCAGCGCTCTCCGGCGGGACCCTACGCAGTATTTT. This sequence encodes CASSALRRDPTQYF.

The genes are TRBV6-5 and TRBJ1-2, with 8 bases that match TRBD1. CDR1 is MNHEY and CDR2 is SVGAGI in the germline V gene. The V and J ends lost 7 bases and 4 bases, in that order; junction bases with no gene match: 5. The CDR3 length is 13 residues. The CDR3 DNA follows: TGTGCCAGCATCGACGGGACAGGCTATGGCTACACCTTC. This codes for CASIDGTGYGYTF.

The V gene is TRBV4-2, the J gene TRBJ2-1; TRBD1 aligns across 7 bases. V shed 1 base, J shed 12 bases, and the junction held 6 bases outside the gene matches. CDR3 size: 13 residues. Germline assignment: CDR1 LGHNA and CDR2 YNFKEQ. CDR3 amino acids: CASSQGQGYVQFF. CDR3 DNA sequence: TGTGCCAGCAGCCAAGGACAGGGTTATGTGCAGTTCTTC.

This clonotype occurred many times. The chain recombines TRBV5-1 with TRBJ2-1; D is unresolved. Germline values: CDR1 SGHRS, CDR2 YFSETQ. This CDR3 contains 13 residues. Trimming removed 0 bases at V and 8 bases at J, with 9 bases between. CDR3 nucleotide sequence: TGCGCCAGCAGCTTGGGAGGTCAGGATGAGCAGTTCTTC. The encoded protein is CASSLGGQDEQFF.

V usage is TRBV7-6 and J usage is TRBJ2-3, with 7 bases aligning to TRBD2. Germline V gene lookup returns CDR1 SGHVS and CDR2 FNYEAQ. Trimming at V came to 5 bases and at J to 3 bases, leaving 11 bases not matched to a gene. The CDR3 spans 16 residues. DNA of the CDR3: TGTGCCAGCAGCAACCTGGGAGGGGCGCGGACAGATACGCAGTATTTT. The encoded protein is CASSNLGGARTDTQYF.

In this sample, this clonotype turned up once. This chain uses TRBV20-1 with TRBJ2-1; D is uncertain. V was pared by 2 bases and J by 6 bases, with 20 bases between. The V gene's germline CDR1 is DFQATT and CDR2 SNEGSKA (reference sequence). The CDR3 is made up of 16 amino acids. CDR3 nucleotides: TGCAGTGCTAGACCCCGACGGAATTTCGGTAGCAATGAGCAGTTCTTC. Translating gives CSARPRRNFGSNEQFF.

This chain joins TRBV6-5 and TRBJ2-1; 8 nucleotides agree with TRBD1. The junction had 6 bases not matched to a gene; V was cut back by 2 bases and J by 6 bases. The CDR3 totals 15 residues. The germline V gene has CDR1 MNHEY and CDR2 SVGAGI. For the CDR3, the DNA is TGTGCCAGCAGTTACCGACAGGGGATAGTCAATGAGCAGTTCTTC. Translated: CASSYRQGIVNEQFF.

The chain carries TRBV20-1 and TRBJ2-3, with 7 bases matching TRBD2. J gave up 5 bases and V 6 bases, and 14 bases lay outside the gene matches. The CDR3 covers 15 residues. From germline, CDR1 is DFQATT and CDR2 SNEGSKA (reference sequence). The DNA of the CDR3 is TGCAGTGCCGAGGTGGCGGGAGTAATACTAGATACGCAGTATTTT. Its protein is CSAEVAGVILDTQYF.

This clonotype was seen repeatedly, ten times or more. The V and J genes are TRBV3-1 and TRBJ2-3; D not resolved. CDR3 length equals 13 residues. CDR1 LGHDT and CDR2 YNNKEL come from the germline V gene (reference sequence). V gave up 4 bases and J gave up 7 bases, with 12 bases separating them. CDR3 DNA sequence: TGTGCCAGCAGCCGGTCCCGACTCAATACGCAGTATTTT. Protein product: CASSRSRLNTQYF.